A selection of T cell receptor beta chains follows, all from one sample in a study of blood T cell repertoires in COVID-19. Clones were read by immunoSEQ multiplex PCR, and TCRdb kept only the in-frame ones, dropping some. Of some 260,000 clones in the sample, roughly 88% were seen once. The specimen was peripheral blood. Receptor source: a human donor in a cohort sampled during active COVID-19. Each CDR3 is given with its conserved first and last residue. Each record gives: J gene, V gene, CDR3 protein.

TRBJ2-7	TRBV6-5	CASSYRTSGKDEQYF
TRBJ1-2	TRBV28	CASTMGQVGGYTF
TRBJ2-7	TRBV18	CASSPQILRDSYEQYF
TRBJ2-5	TRBV7-6	CASSSGYQGFGTQYF
TRBJ2-7	TRBV7-2	CASSLGGGHFYEQYF
TRBJ1-6	TRBV6-5	CASSYSSMGGTSALHF
TRBJ1-2	TRBV11-2	CASSFWTATYGYTF
TRBJ2-7	TRBV3-1/TRBV3-2	CASSQDRAAFYEQYF
TRBJ2-5	TRBV19	CASSISAGGMETQYF
TRBJ2-1	TRBV4-3	CASSQAGPDRPLSYNEQFF
TRBJ2-7	TRBV7-2	CASTLSSGGAGHEQYF
TRBJ1-5	TRBV28	CASSFQQGVNQPQHF
TRBJ2-2	TRBV7-9	CASSLPGRENTGELFF
TRBJ2-7	TRBV6-1	CASSERGLIRGTYEQYF
TRBJ1-1	TRBV25-1	CASSGQGGTEAFF
TRBJ1-1	TRBV11-3	CASSLEQNTEAFF
TRBJ2-6	TRBV18	CASSRRTSTSSGANVLTF
TRBJ1-5	TRBV2	CASRRGRQGINQPQHF
TRBJ1-1	TRBV19	CASSQRGQEKNTEAFF
TRBJ1-2	TRBV7-9	CASIPSEGQGKFGYGYTF
TRBJ2-2	TRBV3-1/TRBV3-2	CASTSLAGTGELFF
TRBJ1-5	TRBV19	CASSRDRGQVYSNQPQHF